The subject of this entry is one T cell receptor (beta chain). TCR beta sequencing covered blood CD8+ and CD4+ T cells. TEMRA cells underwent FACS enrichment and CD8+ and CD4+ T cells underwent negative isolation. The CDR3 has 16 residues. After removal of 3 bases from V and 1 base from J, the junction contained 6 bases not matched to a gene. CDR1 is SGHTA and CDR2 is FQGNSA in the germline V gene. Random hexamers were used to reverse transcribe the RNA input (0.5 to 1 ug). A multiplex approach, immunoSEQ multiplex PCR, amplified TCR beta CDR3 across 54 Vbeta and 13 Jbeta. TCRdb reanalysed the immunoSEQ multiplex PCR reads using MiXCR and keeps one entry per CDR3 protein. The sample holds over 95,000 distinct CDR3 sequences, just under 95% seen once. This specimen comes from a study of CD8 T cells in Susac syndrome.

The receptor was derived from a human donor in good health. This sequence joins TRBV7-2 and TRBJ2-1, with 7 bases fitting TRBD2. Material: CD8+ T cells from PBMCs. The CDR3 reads CASSFGGRVSYNEQFF. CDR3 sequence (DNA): TGTGCCAGCAGCTTCGGCGGGAGAGTATCCTACAATGAGCAGTTCTTC.